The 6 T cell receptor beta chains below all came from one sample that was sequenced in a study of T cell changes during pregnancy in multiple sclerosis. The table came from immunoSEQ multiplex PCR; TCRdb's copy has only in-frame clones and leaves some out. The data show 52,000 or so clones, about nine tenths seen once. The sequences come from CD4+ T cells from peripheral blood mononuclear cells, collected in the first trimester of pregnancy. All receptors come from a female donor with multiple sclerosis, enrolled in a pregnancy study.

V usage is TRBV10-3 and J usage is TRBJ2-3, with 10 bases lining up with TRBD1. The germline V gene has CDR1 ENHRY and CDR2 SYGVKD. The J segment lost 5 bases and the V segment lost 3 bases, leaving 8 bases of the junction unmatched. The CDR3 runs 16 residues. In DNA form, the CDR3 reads TGTGCCATCAGTGACCCAAGACAGGGGGCCAGAGATACGCAGTATTTT. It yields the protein CAISDPRQGARDTQYF.

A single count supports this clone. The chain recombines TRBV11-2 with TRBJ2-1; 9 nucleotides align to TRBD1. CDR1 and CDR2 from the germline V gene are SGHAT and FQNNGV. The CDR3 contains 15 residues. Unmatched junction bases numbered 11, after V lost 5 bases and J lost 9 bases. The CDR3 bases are TGTGCCAGCAGCCGGGACAGGGCTTTTACAACTGAGCAGTTCTTC. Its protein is CASSRDRAFTTEQFF.

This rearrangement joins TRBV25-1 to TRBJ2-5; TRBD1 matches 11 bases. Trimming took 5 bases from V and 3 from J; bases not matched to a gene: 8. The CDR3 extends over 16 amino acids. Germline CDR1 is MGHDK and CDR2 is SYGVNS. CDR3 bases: TGTGCCAGCAGTCTTGGACAGGGGGCCACCAAAGAGACCCAGTACTTC. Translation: CASSLGQGATKETQYF.

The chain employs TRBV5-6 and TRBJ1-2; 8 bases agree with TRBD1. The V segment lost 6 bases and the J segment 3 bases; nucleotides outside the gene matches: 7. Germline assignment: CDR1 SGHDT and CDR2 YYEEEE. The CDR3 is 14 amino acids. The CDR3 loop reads CASTRTGNHYGYTF. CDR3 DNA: TGTGCCAGCACCCGGACAGGGAATCACTATGGCTACACCTTC.

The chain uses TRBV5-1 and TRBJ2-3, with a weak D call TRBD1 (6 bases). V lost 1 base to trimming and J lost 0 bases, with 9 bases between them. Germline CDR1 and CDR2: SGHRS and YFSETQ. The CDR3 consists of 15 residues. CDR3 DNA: TGCGCCAGCAGCTTGTGGGGGCAAAGCACAGATACGCAGTATTTT. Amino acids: CASSLWGQSTDTQYF.

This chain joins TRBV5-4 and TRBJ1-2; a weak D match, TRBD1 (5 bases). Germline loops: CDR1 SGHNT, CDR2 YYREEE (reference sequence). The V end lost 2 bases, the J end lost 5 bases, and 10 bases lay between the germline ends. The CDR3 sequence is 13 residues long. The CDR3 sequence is CASSFRQLYGYTF. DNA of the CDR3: TGTGCCAGCAGCTTCCGACAGCTATATGGCTACACCTTC.